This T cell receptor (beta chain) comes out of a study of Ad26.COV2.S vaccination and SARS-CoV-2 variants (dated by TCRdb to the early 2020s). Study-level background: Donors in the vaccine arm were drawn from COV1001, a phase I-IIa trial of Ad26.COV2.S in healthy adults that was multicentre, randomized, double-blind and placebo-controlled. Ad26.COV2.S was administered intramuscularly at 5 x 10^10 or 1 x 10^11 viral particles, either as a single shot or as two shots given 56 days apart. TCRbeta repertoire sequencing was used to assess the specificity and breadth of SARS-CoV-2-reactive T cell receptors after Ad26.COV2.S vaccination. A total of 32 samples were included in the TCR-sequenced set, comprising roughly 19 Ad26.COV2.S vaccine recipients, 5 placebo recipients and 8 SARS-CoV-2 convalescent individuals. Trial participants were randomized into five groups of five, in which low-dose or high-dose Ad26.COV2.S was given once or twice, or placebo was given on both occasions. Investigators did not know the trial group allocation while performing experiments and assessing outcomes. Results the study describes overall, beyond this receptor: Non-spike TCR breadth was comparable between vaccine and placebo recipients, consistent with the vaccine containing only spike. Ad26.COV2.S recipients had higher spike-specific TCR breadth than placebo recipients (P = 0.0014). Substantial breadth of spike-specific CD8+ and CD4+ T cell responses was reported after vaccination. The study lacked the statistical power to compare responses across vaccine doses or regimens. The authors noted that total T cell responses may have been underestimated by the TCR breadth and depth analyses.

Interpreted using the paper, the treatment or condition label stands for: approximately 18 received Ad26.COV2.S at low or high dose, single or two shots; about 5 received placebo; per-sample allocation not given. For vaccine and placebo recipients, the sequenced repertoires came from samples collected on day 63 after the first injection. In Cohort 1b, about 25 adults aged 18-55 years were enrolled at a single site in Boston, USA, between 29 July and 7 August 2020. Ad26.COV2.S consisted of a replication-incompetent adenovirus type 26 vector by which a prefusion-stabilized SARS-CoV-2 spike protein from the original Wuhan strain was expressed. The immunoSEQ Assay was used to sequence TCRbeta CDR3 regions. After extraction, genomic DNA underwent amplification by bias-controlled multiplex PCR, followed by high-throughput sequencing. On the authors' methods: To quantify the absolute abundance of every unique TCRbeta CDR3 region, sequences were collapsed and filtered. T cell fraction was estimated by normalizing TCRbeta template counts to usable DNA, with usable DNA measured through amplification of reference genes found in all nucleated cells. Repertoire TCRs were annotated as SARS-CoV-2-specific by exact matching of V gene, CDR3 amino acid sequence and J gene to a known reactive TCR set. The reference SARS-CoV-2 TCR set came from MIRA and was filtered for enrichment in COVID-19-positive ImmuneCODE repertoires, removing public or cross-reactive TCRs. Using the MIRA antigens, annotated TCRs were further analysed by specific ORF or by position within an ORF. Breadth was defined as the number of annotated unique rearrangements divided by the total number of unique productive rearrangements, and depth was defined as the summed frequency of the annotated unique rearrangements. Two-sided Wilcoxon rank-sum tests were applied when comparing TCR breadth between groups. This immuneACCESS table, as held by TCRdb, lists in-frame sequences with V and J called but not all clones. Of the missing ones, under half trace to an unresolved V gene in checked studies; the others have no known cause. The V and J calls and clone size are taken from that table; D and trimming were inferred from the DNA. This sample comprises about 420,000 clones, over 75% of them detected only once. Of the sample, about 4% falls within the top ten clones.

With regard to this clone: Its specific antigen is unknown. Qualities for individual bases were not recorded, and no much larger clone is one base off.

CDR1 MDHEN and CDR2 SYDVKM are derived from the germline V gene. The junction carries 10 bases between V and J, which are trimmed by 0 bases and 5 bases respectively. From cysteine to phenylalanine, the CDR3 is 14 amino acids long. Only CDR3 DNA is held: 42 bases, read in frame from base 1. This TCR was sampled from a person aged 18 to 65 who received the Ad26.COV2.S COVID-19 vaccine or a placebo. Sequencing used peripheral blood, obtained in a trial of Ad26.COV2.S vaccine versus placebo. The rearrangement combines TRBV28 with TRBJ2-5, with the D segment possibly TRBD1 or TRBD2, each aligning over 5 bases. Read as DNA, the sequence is TGTGCCAGCAGTTTATGGAGGGGTGAGGAGACCCAGTACTTC. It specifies CASSLWRGEETQYF.